The 27 T cell receptor beta chains listed next were all sequenced from one sample in a study of neurological immune-mediated disorders. TCRdb reprocessed the 5' RACE reads via MiXCR and lists one record per CDR3 protein. The sample lists nearly 30,000 distinct CDR3 sequences, around 10% occurring once. Source material: PBMCs. Source of these receptors: a woman aged 55-70 years in good health.

Of note for this clonotype: This may be a read error, as it is one base from a much larger clone. The V call is TRBV29-1, the J call TRBJ2-1, with D perhaps matching TRBD2 (5 bases). Germline V gene lookup returns CDR1 SQVTM and CDR2 ANQGSEA. V shed 6 bases and J shed 0 bases, with 15 bases lying between them. The CDR3 has 15 residues. The DNA for the CDR3 is TGCAGCGTACCAAATAGCGCCAGCTCCTACAATGAGCAGTTCTTC. Translating it yields CSVPNSASSYNEQFF.

This clonotype was seen ten or more times. This chain connects TRBV9 to TRBJ2-5; D is tentatively TRBD1 or TRBD2 (6 bases each). In germline, CDR1 is SGDLS, CDR2 YYNGEE. The CDR3 is made up of 16 amino acids. Trimming took off 1 base at V and 4 bases at J, with 17 bases between the two ends. The CDR3 DNA is TGTGCCAGCAGCGTACTGGCCGGGGGCGGCGTAGAGACCCAGTACTTC. Translated: CASSVLAGGGVETQYF. Together with reference TRBV9 and TRBJ2-5, the CDR3 gives the full variable domain: DSGVTQTPKHLITATGQRVTLRCSPRSGDLSVYWYQQSLDQGLQFLIQYYNGEERAKGNILERFSAQQFPDLHSELNLSSLELGDSALYFCASSVLAGGGVETQYFGPGTRLLVL.

This clonotype occurred many times. The gene calls are TRBV12-3 or TRBV12-4 and TRBJ1-1, with D perhaps matching TRBD1 (6 bases). The V end was cut by 6 bases, the J end by 0 bases, with 14 bases between. The CDR3 runs 15 residues. The DNA for the CDR3 is TGTGCCAGCAGCCGTCTGCAGGGGCTGAACACTGAAGCTTTCTTT. It encodes CASSRLQGLNTEAFF.

The gene calls are TRBV5-5 and TRBJ1-1; 7 bases are shared with TRBD1. After removal of 2 bases from V and 7 bases from J, the junction contained 17 bases not matched to a gene. The germline V gene encodes CDR1 SGHKS and CDR2 YYEKEE (reference sequence). This CDR3 is 17 amino acids long. The CDR3 region is CASSLKGSGAGGYEAFF. DNA for the CDR3: TGTGCCAGCAGCTTAAAAGGATCGGGGGCAGGGGGATATGAAGCTTTCTTT.

At least ten counts were recorded for this clonotype. V is TRBV5-1 and J is TRBJ1-2; 7 nucleotides agree with TRBD1. The CDR3 is made up of 13 amino acids. Germline V lookup: CDR1 SGHRS, CDR2 YFSETQ. V lost 3 bases and J lost 4; bases outside the gene matches: 3. The CDR3 spells CASSSEGAYGYTF. In DNA form, the CDR3 reads TGCGCCAGCAGCTCGGAGGGGGCCTATGGCTACACCTTC.

This clonotype was counted many times. This chain uses TRBV20-1 with TRBJ2-1, with D possibly called TRBD1 or TRBD2 (6 bases each). Trimming removed 3 bases from V and 9 bases from J, with 15 bases in between. Per germline, CDR1 DFQATT and CDR2 SNEGSKA (reference sequence). This CDR3 contains 13 residues. Written as DNA, the CDR3 is TGCAGTGCTAGTAGCGGCAGGGGATCTGAGCAGTTCTTC. It translates to CSASSGRGSEQFF.

A word on this clonotype: The missing conserved phenylalanine or tryptophan at the end of this CDR3 makes a read error likely. This chain joins TRBV20-1 and TRBJ1-1; 7 bases align to TRBD1. With 5 bases clipped from V and 2 bases from J, the junction kept 5 bases outside the gene matches. The V gene's germline CDR1 is DFQATT and CDR2 SNEGSKA (reference sequence). The CDR3 spans 13 residues. CDR3 loop: CSACRDSNTEAFS. CDR3 DNA: TGCAGTGCTTGCCGGGACAGCAACACTGAAGCTTTCTCT.

V usage is TRBV5-1 and J usage is TRBJ2-5, with 15 bases lining up with TRBD2. V was clipped by 4 bases and J by 13 bases; unmatched bases: 14. Germline V gene lookup returns CDR1 SGHRS and CDR2 YFSETQ. The length of the CDR3 is 16 residues. The CDR3 DNA sequence: TGCGCCAGCAGCCTCGGACTAGCGGGGGGGCAAGAGACCAGGTACTTC. This encodes CASSLGLAGGQETRYF.

This clonotype was seen more than once but under ten times. The chain recombines TRBV18 with TRBJ1-4; 7 bases fit TRBD1. Germline V gene lookup returns CDR1 KGHSH and CDR2 LQKENI. V shed 3 bases, J shed 7 bases, and the junction held 14 bases outside the gene matches. The CDR3 is 17 amino acids. CDR3 sequence (DNA): TGTGCCAGCTCACCCCCTATAGGACAGGCCTCTGGTGAAAAACTGTTTTTT. Residues: CASSPPIGQASGEKLFF.

This clonotype was detected ten times or more. The gene calls are TRBV5-1 and TRBJ2-5; TRBD2 agrees at 15 bases. Losses at the gene ends were 4 bases for V and 4 bases for J; bases not matched to a gene: 2. CDR1 and CDR2 from the germline V gene are SGHRS and YFSETQ. The CDR3 covers 15 residues. The CDR3 DNA sequence: TGCGCCAGCAGCCTGGGACTAGCGGGGGGAGAGACCCAGTACTTC. Translated: CASSLGLAGGETQYF.

This clonotype was picked up many times. The chain's CDR3 is CASSWGPNSPLHF. The CDR3 DNA sequence: TGTGCCAGCAGCTGGGGCCCCAATTCACCCCTCCACTTT. The V gene is TRBV7-8, the J gene TRBJ1-6, with a tentative D call TRBD1 (5 bases). Germline V CDR1 and CDR2: SGHVS, FQNEAQ. V was trimmed by 4 bases and J by 7 bases, leaving 8 bases between them. The CDR3 has 13 amino acids.

The table lists this clonotype with a few counts. This chain uses TRBV20-1 with TRBJ1-1; TRBD1 is a possible D gene (6 bases). V lost 3 bases and J 7 bases, leaving 15 bases between the germline ends. From germline, CDR1 is DFQATT and CDR2 SNEGSKA (reference sequence). CDR3 length: 13 residues. The CDR3 reads CSASAGGVGEAFF. CDR3 DNA sequence: TGCAGTGCTAGTGCGGGGGGCGTCGGTGAAGCTTTCTTT.

The V call is TRBV18, the J call TRBJ2-1; no reliable D call. Germline lookup yields CDR1 KGHSH and CDR2 LQKENI. Trimming took off 6 bases at V and 0 bases at J, with 9 bases between the two ends. This CDR3 comprises 14 residues. The CDR3 sequence: CASSVVGSYNEQFF. The CDR3 nucleotides are TGTGCCAGCTCCGTCGTGGGCTCCTACAATGAGCAGTTCTTC.

This clonotype was seen repeatedly, ten times or more. The chain recombines TRBV24-1 with TRBJ2-3; 8 bases map to TRBD1. The trim removed 5 bases at V and 4 bases at J, leaving 1 base unmatched. The CDR3 is 13 residues long. Per the germline V gene, CDR1 is KGHDR and CDR2 is SFDVKD. CDR3 nucleotide sequence: TGTGCCACCAGTGGACAGGGGCCAGATACGCAGTATTTT. This codes for CATSGQGPDTQYF.

This chain joins TRBV4-1 and TRBJ2-7, with 7 bases lining up with TRBD2. CDR3 length equals 15 residues. V lost 5 bases to trimming and J lost 2 bases; unmatched junction nucleotides: 9. Germline lookup yields CDR1 MGHRA and CDR2 YSYEKL. CDR3 sequence reads: CASSYWDGGTYEQYF. The CDR3 region has the DNA TGCGCCAGCAGCTACTGGGACGGGGGGACCTACGAGCAGTACTTC.

This clonotype was counted ten times or more. The chain combines TRBV4-2 with TRBJ1-4; D gene ambiguous. The CDR3 is 19 amino acids. Germline assignment: CDR1 LGHNA and CDR2 YNFKEQ. V was shortened by 0 bases and J by 0 bases, with 17 bases between the two germline ends. CDR3 amino acids: CASSQEGGLSASTNEKLFF. The CDR3 DNA sequence: TGTGCCAGCAGCCAAGAAGGAGGCTTGAGCGCCTCAACTAATGAAAAACTGTTTTTT.

In its sample, this clonotype was seen many times. The chain combines TRBV4-1 with TRBJ2-1; a weak D match, TRBD2 (5 bases). V lost 4 bases and J lost 7, with 14 bases in between. Looked up from germline, CDR1 is MGHRA and CDR2 is YSYEKL. The CDR3 spans 14 residues. The CDR3 loop reads CASSRGFPGNEQFF. In nucleotides, the CDR3 is TGCGCCAGCAGCCGGGGTTTCCCGGGGAATGAGCAGTTCTTC.

At least ten counts were recorded for this clonotype. The V call is TRBV18, the J call TRBJ2-1, with no clear D. V shed 2 bases and J shed 2 bases, with 7 bases lying between them. This CDR3 contains 14 residues. Germline CDR1 is KGHSH and CDR2 is LQKENI. CDR3 in DNA: TGTGCCAGCTCACCAAAAGGGACCTACAATGAGCAGTTCTTC. The encoded protein is CASSPKGTYNEQFF.

This clonotype was recorded at least ten times. The rearrangement uses TRBV20-1 and TRBJ2-1, with D possibly being TRBD1 (5 bases). This CDR3 contains 14 residues. Germline assignment: CDR1 DFQATT and CDR2 SNEGSKA (reference sequence). Trimming left V 3 bases short and J 6 bases short, with 15 bases between. The CDR3 nucleotides are TGCAGTGCTAGTCGCCCCCAGGGATTCAATGAGCAGTTCTTC. This codes for CSASRPQGFNEQFF.

This clonotype was seen repeatedly, ten times or more. The chain employs TRBV12-3 or TRBV12-4 and TRBJ2-3; 8 bases align to TRBD2. The CDR3 loop spans 17 amino acids. V shed 1 base, J shed 2 bases, and the junction held 8 bases outside the gene matches. As DNA, the CDR3 is TGTGCCAGCAGTTTAGTGGTAGCGGGGAGTTACACAGATACGCAGTATTTT. Translated, it gives CASSLVVAGSYTDTQYF.

The sample holds many counts of this clonotype. The chain employs TRBV18 and TRBJ2-5, with TRBD1 identical over 9 bases. V lost 1 base, J lost 2 bases, and 11 bases stayed unmatched. This CDR3 region has 18 residues. Germline V lookup: CDR1 KGHSH, CDR2 LQKENI. CDR3 region: CASSPRPLGQGRQETQYF. CDR3 DNA sequence: TGTGCCAGCTCACCACGGCCCTTGGGACAGGGAAGACAAGAGACCCAGTACTTC. Together with reference TRBV18 and TRBJ2-5, the CDR3 gives the full variable domain: NAGVMQNPRHLVRRRGQEARLRCSPMKGHSHVYWYRQLPEEGLKFMVYLQKENIIDESGMPKERFSAEFPKEGPSILRIQQVVRGDSAAYFCASSPRPLGQGRQETQYFGPGTRLLVL.

This clonotype was found many times. V and J are TRBV4-2 and TRBJ1-5, with unresolved D. The V end lost 4 bases, the J end lost 3 bases, and 13 bases lay between the germline ends. Germline V gene lookup returns CDR1 LGHNA and CDR2 YNFKEQ. The CDR3 is 15 residues long. The CDR3 loop is CASSPSRTDNQPQHF. The CDR3 nucleotides read TGTGCCAGCAGCCCTAGCAGGACGGACAATCAGCCCCAGCATTTT.

This clonotype has ten or more counts. This chain joins TRBV7-2 and TRBJ1-3, with D perhaps matching TRBD1 (6 bases). Trimming left V 3 bases short and J 4 bases short, with 10 bases between. Germline V gene data show CDR1 as SGHTA and CDR2 as FQGNSA. The CDR3 has 14 residues. The CDR3 nucleotides read TGTGCCAGCAGCTTGGGGGGCAAAGGAAACACCATATATTTT. It encodes CASSLGGKGNTIYF.

This clonotype was counted many times. The chain couples TRBV7-9 to TRBJ2-1; D is unclear. CDR1 and CDR2 (germline): SEHNR, FQNEAQ (reference sequence). Trimming left V 1 base short and J 8 bases short, with 6 bases between. The CDR3 spans 12 residues. CDR3 DNA: TGTGCCAGCAGCTTAGTGCCGGATGAGCAGTTCTTC. Encoded protein: CASSLVPDEQFF.

This clonotype was recorded at least ten times. The rearrangement joins TRBV12-3 or TRBV12-4 to TRBJ1-1; 7 nucleotides agree with TRBD1. V shed 1 base and J 0 bases; nucleotides not matched to a gene: 2. The CDR3 extends over 15 amino acids. The CDR3 protein is CASSLGGQLNTEAFF. CDR3 bases: TGTGCCAGCAGTTTAGGGGGACAGCTGAACACTGAAGCTTTCTTT.

The sample holds many counts of this clonotype. The genes are TRBV28 and TRBJ2-7; D is unresolved. The CDR3 extends over 13 amino acids. Between the trimmed V and J ends, which lost 3 bases and 2 bases, there was a span of 8 bases. Germline V CDR1 and CDR2: MDHEN, SYDVKM. In DNA form, the CDR3 reads TGTGCCAGCAGTTTCCCAGCGACCTACGAGCAGTACTTC. This gives the protein CASSFPATYEQYF.

This clonotype was observed at least ten times. The chain carries TRBV27 and TRBJ2-2; TRBD1 aligns across 9 bases. This CDR3 is 19 amino acids long. The J segment lost 6 bases and the V segment lost 3 bases, leaving 17 bases of the junction unmatched. Germline V CDR1 and CDR2: MNHEY, SMNVEV (reference sequence). The CDR3 reads CASSLSSYPGQGRAGELFF. The CDR3 DNA sequence: TGTGCCAGCAGTTTGAGCTCCTATCCGGGACAGGGCCGTGCCGGGGAGCTGTTTTTT.